This TCR beta chain derives from a study of control samples from healthy donors and cancer patients. TCRdb keeps only in-frame clones here, not all; method: immunoSEQ multiplex PCR. The data hold roughly 400,000 clones, with approximately 92% observed a single time. The germline V gene has CDR1 SGHRS and CDR2 YFSETQ. CDR3 length equals 17 residues. Trimming at V came to 2 bases and at J to 7 bases, leaving 12 bases not matched to a gene. Sequencing input: PBMCs. This clonotype originated in a middle-aged man with head and neck cancer. The chain is built from TRBV5-1 and TRBJ2-1; 10 nucleotides line up with TRBD2. The CDR3 bases are TGCGCCAGCAGCTTTTTTTGGGGGACTAGCGAGGGGAATGAGCAGTTCTTC. Its translation: CASSFFWGTSEGNEQFF. Full variable domain (outside the CDR3, taken from reference TRBV5-1 and TRBJ2-1): KAGVTQTPRYLIKTRGQQVTLSCSPISGHRSVSWYQQTPGQGLQFLFEYFSETQRNKGNFPGRFSGRQFSNSRSEMNVSTLELGDSALYLCASSFFWGTSEGNEQFFGPGTRLTVL.